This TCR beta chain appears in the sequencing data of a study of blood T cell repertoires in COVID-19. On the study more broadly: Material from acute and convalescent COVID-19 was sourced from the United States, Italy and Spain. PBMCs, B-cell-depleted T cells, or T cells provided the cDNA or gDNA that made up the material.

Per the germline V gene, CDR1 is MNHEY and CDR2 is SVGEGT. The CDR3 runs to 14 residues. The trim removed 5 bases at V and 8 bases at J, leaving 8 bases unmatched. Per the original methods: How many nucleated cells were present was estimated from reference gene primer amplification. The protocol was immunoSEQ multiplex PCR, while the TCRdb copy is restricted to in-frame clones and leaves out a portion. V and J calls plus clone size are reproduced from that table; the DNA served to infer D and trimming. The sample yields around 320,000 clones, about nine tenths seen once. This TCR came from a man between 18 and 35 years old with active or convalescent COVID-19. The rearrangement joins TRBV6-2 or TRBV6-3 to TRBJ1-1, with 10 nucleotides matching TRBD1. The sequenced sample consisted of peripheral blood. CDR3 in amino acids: CASSAPTGGMEAFF. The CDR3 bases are TGTGCCAGCAGTGCCCCGACAGGGGGCATGGAAGCTTTCTTT.